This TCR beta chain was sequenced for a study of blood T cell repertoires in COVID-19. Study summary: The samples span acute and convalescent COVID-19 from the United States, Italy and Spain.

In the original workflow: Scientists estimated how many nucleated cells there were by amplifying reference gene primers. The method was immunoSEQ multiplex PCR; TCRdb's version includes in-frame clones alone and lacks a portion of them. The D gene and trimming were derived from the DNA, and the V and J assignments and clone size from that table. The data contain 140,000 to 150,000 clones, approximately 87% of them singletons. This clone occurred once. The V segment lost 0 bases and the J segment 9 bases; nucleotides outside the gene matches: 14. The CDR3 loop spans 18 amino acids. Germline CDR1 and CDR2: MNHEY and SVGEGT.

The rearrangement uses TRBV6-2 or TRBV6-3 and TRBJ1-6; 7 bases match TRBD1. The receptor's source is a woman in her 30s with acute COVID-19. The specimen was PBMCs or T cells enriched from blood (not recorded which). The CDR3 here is CASSYSSGGAAIGSPLHF. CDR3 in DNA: TGTGCCAGCAGTTACTCCTCAGGGGGTGCCGCGATCGGTTCACCCCTCCACTTT.